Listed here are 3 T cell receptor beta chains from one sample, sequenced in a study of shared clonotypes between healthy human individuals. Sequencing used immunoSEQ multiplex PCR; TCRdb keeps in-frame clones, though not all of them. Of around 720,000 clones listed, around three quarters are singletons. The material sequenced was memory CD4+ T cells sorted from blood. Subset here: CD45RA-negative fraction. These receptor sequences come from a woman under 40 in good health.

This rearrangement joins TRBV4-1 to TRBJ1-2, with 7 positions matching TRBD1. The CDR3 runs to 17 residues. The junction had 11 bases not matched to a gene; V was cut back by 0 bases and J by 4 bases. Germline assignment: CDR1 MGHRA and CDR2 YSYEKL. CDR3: CASSQDRAQGVGYGYTF. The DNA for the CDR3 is TGCGCCAGCAGCCAAGATCGAGCCCAGGGGGTGGGCTATGGCTACACCTTC.

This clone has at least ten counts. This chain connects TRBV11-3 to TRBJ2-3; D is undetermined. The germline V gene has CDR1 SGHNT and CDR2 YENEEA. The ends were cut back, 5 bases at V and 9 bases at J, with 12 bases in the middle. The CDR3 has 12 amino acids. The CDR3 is CASSRSDKTQYF. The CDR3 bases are TGTGCCAGCAGCCGCTCCGACAAAACGCAGTATTTT.

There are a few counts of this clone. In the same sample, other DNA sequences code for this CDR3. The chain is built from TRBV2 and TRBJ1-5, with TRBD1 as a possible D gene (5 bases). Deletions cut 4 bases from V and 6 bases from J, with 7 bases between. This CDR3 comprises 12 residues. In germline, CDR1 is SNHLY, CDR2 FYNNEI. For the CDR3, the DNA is TGTGCCAGCAGTGTAAGGGGTCAGCCCCAGCATTTT. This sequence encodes CASSVRGQPQHF.